This T cell receptor (beta chain) stems from a study of blood T cell repertoires in COVID-19. Study as a whole: COVID-19 samples collected from the United States, Italy and Spain covered acute and convalescent phases. From T cells, B-cell-depleted T cells, or PBMCs came the material, which was cDNA or gDNA.

Authors' analysis steps: Nucleated cell number was recorded as an estimate derived from reference gene primer amplification. Method: immunoSEQ multiplex PCR; TCRdb's copy keeps in-frame clones and lacks some. The D gene and trimming were derived from the DNA, and the V and J assignments and clone size from that table. The sample contains fewer than 300,000 clones, around four fifths of which appear only once. The CDR3 has 15 amino acids. Germline CDR1 SGHVS, CDR2 FNYEAQ. J lost 0 bases, V lost 5 bases, and 6 bases had no gene match. This receptor was identified in a woman aged 70-85 years with active or convalescent COVID-19. Sequencing used peripheral blood. The chain uses TRBV7-6 and TRBJ2-7; 8 bases are shared with TRBD2. CDR3 residues: CASSQLLAASYEQYF. DNA for the CDR3: TGTGCCAGCAGCCAACTACTAGCGGCCTCCTACGAGCAGTACTTC.